This T cell receptor beta chain was captured in a study of human T cells and chemical hapten exposure. Indicated time point: pre-sensitization, week 0. The treatment is: therapeutic diphenylcyclopropenone sensitization with weekly scalp DPC. Germline V gene lookup returns CDR1 SQVTM and CDR2 ANQGSEA. The V and J ends lost 6 bases and 0 bases, in that order; junction bases with no gene match: 12. This CDR3 is built from 17 residues. TCRdb re-analysed the RACE reads in MiXCR, keeping a single row per CDR3 protein. Found here are 100,000 to 150,000 distinct CDR3 sequences, about 13% of them singletons; the top ten hold approximately 2.8%.

The sequence was collected from a woman between 18 and 29 years old with alopecia areata. Some clones in this sample may be carry-over from other donors' samples. This chain connects TRBV29-1 to TRBJ1-1; 11 bases map to TRBD1. The sequences come from whole blood, collected in connection with sensitization to the hapten diphenylcyclopropenone (DPC). The chain's CDR3 is CSVQDRGRLLMNTEAFF. The CDR3 DNA follows: TGCAGCGTCCAGGACAGGGGGCGACTACTCATGAACACTGAAGCTTTCTTT. The variable domain in full, with the rest retrieved from reference TRBV29-1 and TRBJ1-1, is SAVISQKPSRDICQRGTSLTIQCQVDSQVTMMFWYRQQPGQSLTLIATANQGSEATYESGFVIDKFPISRPNLTFSTLTVSNMSPEDSSIYLCSVQDRGRLLMNTEAFFGQGTRLTVV.